This T cell receptor beta chain originates from a study of T-cell reconstitution after alpha-beta-depleted transplantation in children. Preparation of the TCRbeta library involved a method that used unique molecular identifiers. One entry per CDR3 protein, called by TCRdb with MiXCR from the PCR reads. The table shows roughly 220,000 distinct CDR3 sequences, with approximately 12% occurring only once. This clonotype showed up many times. V dropped 4 bases and J dropped 8; count of bases not matched to a gene: 6. This CDR3 region has 13 residues. The germline CDR1 and CDR2 sequences are SGHNT and YYREEE (reference sequence).

The chain combines TRBV5-4 with TRBJ2-1; 7 bases are a match to TRBD2. The sequencing used PBMCs from the stem cell graft donor, collected from the stem cell graft. The clonotype was recovered from a human donor who donated a stem cell graft to a child with acute lymphoblastic leukemia. CDR3 bases: TGTGCCAGCAGCCGTAGCGGGTGGGATGAGCAGTTCTTC. It is translated as CASSRSGWDEQFF.